Listed below are T cell receptor beta chains from one sample, sequenced in a study of OX40 agonist ivuxolimab in advanced cancers. Some clones are missing from TCRdb's copy, which holds only in-frame ones; the method was immunoSEQ multiplex PCR. Of about 26,000 clones detected, about 74% appear once; the ten largest clones hold approximately 13%. This sample comprised CD4+ or CD8+ T cells sorted from blood, obtained in a trial of the OX40 agonist ivuxolimab. The receptors were gathered from an adult with an advanced solid tumor such as melanoma, head and neck, liver or kidney cancer. Each CDR3 is given with its conserved first and last residue.

TRBV5-1,CASSSDSGGYEQYF
TRBV19,CASRTGQGYEQYF
TRBV5-4,CASSLTQGIWDEQYF
TRBV19,CASSIDLQNNEQFF
TRBV10-3,CAISLAGGYSYNEQFF
TRBV27,CASSLSPNTYEQYF
TRBV30,CAWREGFNYEQYF
TRBV12-2,CASRLCVPEQYF
TRBV4-3,CASSQRAKGQNNSPLHF
TRBV27,CASRHREGHYGYTF
TRBV27,CASSSWGNSGNTIYF
TRBV25-1,CASSESTVQETQYF
TRBV7-2,CASSRDYTTDTQYF
TRBV2,CASSESGRWGEKLFF
TRBV6-1,CASTRTGGAQNIQYF
TRBV14,CASSLPSAGGSNEQFF
TRBV9,CASSPQGREETQYF
TRBV12-5,CASGLAEGASFLRSEKLFF
TRBV18,CASSPRYTPSNTEAFF
TRBV7-8,CASSQPGTENEKLFF
TRBV10-2,CASSESTTDTQYF
TRBV7-3,CASSPPTAGARRDTQYF
TRBV19,CASSIAQGGAGANVLTF
TRBV5-1,CASSLGQGDANEKLFF
TRBV15,CATSRDRRSTGELFF
TRBV7-8,CASSPGREVGGYTF
TRBV7-3,CASSFGPQETQYF
TRBV18,CASSPPANQETQYF
TRBV7-7,CASSDRSQETQYF
TRBV12-5,CASSSGRVHEQYF
TRBV19,CASTTLFRNQPQHF
TRBV5-1,CASSNGQGADGYTF
TRBV6-1,CASSDQGGVERPGSYTF
TRBV6-5,CASRTEGHSYEQYF
TRBV29-1,CSVDADRAITGELFF
TRBV6-5,CASSGQGFAHSPLHF
TRBV6-5,CASSYGGGNEQFF
TRBV7-8,CASSLVGSPNTGELFF
TRBV9,CASSVRTEETQYF
TRBV7-9,CASSNIQRTEAFF
TRBV7-9,CASSSTGTSGGETQYF
TRBV25-1,CASSDQIGRETQYF
TRBV7-9,CASSRRTGVEEQYF
TRBV29-1,CSVGTSGGRSYNEQFF
TRBV2,CASNSGFGTEAFF
TRBV14,CASSPSGGFTKNIQYF
TRBV4-2,CASSLGTGGDGTDTQYF
TRBV5-4,CASIRTGGLRGYTF
TRBV18,CASSGQNLYNEQFF
TRBV2,CASSQGTGLIGYTF
TRBV5-4,CAEVRGAATTRGANVLTF
TRBV18,CASSLGTGTIYEKLFF
TRBV6-6,CASSFIQGVNQPQHF